Here is one T cell receptor (beta chain) with its context. As yet, its antigen is unknown. V was cut by 0 bases and J by 6 bases, with 12 bases left in between. The CDR3 consists of 14 residues. CDR1 LNHDA and CDR2 SQIVND come from the germline V gene (reference sequence). This sample was included in a study of shared clonotypes between healthy human individuals. Study results and limitations: Shared clonotypes across all four donors exceeded non-shared ones in generation probability. The represented genetic and exposure-history diversity was limited by the small number of donors.

Naive CD8 cells were CD45RO-negative, positively selected for CCR7, excluding terminally differentiated effector memory CD45RA+ cells. Using approximately 200 ng DNA, approximately 27,000 T cell genomes, the sorted-subset replicate PCRs were run. The assay was immunoSEQ multiplex PCR, and TCRdb's table has in-frame clones only and misses some. In the table there are approximately 590,000 clones, roughly 96% of which are singletons. The receptor comes from a young woman in good health. This rearrangement joins TRBV19 to TRBJ2-7; D remains unclear. Sequencing was performed on naive CD8+ T cells sorted from blood. The CDR3 sequence is CASSIDLGSSEQYF. For the CDR3, the DNA is TGTGCCAGTAGTATAGATCTCGGATCCAGCGAGCAGTACTTC.